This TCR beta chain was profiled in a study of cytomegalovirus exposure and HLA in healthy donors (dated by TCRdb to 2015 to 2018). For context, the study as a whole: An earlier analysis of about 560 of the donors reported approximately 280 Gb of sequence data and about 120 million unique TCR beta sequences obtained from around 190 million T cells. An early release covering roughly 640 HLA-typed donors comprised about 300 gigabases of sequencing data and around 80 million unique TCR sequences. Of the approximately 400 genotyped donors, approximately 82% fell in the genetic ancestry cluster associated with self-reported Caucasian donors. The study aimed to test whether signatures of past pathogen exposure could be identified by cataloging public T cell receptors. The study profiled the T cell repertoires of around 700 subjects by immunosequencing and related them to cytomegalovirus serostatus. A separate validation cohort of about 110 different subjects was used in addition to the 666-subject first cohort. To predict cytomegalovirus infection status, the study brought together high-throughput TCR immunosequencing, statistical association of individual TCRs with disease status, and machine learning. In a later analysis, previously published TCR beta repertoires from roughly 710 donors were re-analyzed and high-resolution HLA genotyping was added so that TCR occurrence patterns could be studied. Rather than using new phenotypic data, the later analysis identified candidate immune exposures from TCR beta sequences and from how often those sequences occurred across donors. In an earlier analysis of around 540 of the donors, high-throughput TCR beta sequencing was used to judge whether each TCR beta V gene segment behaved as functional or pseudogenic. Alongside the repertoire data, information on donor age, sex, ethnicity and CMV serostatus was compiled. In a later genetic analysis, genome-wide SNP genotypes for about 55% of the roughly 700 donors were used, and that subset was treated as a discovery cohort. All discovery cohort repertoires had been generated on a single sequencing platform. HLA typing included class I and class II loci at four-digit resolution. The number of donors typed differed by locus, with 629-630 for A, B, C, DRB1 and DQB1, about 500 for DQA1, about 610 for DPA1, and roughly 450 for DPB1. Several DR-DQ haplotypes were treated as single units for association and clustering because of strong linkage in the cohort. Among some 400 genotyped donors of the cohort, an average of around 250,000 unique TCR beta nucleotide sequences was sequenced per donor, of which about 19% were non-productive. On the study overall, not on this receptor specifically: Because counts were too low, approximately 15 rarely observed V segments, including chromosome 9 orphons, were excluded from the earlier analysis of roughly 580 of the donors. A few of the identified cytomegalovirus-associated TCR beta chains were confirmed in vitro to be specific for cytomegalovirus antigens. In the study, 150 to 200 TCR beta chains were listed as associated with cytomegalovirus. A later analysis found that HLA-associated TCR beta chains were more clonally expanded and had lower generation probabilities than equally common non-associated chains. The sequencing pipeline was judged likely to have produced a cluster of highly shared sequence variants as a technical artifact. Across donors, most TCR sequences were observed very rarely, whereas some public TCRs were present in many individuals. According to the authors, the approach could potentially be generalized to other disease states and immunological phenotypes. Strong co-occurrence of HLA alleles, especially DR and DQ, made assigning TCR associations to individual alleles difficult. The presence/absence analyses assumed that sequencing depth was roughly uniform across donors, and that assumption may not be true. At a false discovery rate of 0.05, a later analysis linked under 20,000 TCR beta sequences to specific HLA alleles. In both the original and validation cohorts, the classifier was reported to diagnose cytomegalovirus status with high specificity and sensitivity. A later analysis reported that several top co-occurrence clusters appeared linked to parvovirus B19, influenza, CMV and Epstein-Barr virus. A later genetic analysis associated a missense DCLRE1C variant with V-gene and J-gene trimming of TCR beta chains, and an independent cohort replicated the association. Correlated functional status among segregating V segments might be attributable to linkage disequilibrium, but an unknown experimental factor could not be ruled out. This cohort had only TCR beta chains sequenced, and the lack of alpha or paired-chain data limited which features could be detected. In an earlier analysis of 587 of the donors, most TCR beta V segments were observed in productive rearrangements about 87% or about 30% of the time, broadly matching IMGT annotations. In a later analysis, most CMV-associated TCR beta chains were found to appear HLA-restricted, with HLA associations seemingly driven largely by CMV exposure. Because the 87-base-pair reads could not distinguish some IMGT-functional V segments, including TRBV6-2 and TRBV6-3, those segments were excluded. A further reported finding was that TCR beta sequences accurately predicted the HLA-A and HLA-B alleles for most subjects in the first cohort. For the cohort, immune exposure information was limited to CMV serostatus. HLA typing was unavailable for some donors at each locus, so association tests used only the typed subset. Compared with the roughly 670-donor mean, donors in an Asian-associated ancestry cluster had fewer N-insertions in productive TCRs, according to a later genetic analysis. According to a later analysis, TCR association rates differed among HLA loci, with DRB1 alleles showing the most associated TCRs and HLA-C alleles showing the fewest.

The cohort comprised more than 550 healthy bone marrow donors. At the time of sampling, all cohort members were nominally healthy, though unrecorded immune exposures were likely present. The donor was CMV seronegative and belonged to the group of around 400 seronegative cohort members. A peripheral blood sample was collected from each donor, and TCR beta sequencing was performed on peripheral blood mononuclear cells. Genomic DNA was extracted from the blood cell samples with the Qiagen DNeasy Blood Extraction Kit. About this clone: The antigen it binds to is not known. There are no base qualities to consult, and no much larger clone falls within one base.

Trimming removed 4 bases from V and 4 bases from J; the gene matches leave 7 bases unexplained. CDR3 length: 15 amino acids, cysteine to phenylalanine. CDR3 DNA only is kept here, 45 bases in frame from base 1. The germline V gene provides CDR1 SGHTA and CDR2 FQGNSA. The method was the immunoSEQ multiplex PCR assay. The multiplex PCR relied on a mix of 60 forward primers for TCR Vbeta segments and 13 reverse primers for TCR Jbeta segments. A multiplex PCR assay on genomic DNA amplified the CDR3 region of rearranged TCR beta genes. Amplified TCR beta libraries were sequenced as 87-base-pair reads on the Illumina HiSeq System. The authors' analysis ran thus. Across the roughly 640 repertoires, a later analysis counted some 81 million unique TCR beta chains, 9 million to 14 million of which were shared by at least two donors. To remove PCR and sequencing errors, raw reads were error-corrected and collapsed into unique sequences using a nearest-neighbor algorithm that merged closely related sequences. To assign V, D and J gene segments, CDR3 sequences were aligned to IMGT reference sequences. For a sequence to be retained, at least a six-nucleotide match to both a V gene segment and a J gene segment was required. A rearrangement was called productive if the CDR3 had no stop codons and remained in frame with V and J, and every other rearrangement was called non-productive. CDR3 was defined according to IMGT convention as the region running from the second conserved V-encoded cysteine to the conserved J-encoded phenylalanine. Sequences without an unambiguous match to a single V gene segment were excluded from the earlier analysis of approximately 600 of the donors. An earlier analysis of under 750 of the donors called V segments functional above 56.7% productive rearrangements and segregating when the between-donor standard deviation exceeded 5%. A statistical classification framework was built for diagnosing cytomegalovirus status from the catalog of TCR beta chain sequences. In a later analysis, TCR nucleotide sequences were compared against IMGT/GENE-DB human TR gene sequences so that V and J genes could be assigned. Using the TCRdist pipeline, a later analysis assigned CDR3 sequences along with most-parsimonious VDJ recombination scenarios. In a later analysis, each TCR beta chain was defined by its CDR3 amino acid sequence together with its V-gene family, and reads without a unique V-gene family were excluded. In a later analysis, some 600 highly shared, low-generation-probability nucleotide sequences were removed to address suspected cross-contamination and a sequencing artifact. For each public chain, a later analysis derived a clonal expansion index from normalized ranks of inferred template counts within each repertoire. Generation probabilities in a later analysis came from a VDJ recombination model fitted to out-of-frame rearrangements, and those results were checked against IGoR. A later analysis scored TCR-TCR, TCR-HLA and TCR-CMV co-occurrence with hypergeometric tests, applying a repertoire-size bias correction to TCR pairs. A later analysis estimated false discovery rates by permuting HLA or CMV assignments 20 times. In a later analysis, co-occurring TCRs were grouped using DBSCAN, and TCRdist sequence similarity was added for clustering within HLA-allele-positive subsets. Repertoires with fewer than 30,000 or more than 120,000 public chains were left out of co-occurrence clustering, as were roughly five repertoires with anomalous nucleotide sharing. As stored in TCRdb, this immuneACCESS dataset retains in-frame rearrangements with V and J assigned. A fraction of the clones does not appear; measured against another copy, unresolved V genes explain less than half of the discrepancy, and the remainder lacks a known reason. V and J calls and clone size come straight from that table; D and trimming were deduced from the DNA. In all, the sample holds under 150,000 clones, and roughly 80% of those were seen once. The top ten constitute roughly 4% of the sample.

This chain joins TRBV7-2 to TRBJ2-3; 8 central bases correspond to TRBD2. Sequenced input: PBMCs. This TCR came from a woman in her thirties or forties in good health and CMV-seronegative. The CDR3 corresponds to CASSWRTSNSDTQYF. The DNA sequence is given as TGTGCCAGCAGCTGGAGGACTAGCAACTCAGATACGCAGTATTTT. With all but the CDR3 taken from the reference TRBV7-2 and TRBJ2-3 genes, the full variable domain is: GAGVSQSPSNKVTEKGKDVELRCDPISGHTALYWYRQSLGQGLEFLIYFQGNSAPDKSGLPSDRFSAERTGGSVSTLTIQRTQQEDSAVYLCASSWRTSNSDTQYFGPGTRLTVL.